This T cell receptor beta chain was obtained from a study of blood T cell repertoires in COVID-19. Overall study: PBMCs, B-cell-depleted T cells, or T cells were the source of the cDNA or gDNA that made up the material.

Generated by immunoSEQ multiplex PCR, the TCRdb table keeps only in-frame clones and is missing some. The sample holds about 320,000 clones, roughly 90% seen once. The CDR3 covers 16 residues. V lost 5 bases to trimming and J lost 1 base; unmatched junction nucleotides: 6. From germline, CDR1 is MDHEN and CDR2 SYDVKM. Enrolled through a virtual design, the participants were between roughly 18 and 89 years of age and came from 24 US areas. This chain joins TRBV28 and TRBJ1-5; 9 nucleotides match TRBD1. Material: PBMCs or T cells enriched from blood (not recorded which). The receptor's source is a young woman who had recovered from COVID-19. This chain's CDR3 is CASSPPDRGSNQPQHF. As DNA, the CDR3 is TGTGCCAGCAGTCCCCCGGACAGGGGAAGCAATCAGCCCCAGCATTTT.